This T cell receptor (beta chain) came from a study of T cell repertoires in cytomegalovirus infection (dated 2019 in TCRdb). For the wider study: Because public TCR beta signatures pointed to carriage of CMV infection together with the matching HLA type, the HLA type of each donor mattered for the analysis.

The instrument was an Illumina HiSeq 1500. Using fastp at Q25 and MiXCR, TCRdb reprocessed the public reads and kept productive beta chains. Rows with one shared CDR3 protein collapse into an entry with the most common genes and DNA. The sample records about 100,000 distinct CDR3 sequences, about 25% of which are singletons. 39% of the sample is held by the ten biggest clonotypes. General findings and caveats noted by the study authors: In both this cohort and an independent roughly 360-donor cohort, the cumulative frequency of public TCR beta family members distinguished carriers of CMV infection plus the relevant HLA type. The ex vivo response was dominated by HLA-C-restricted CMV-specific TCR beta clonotypes, which also provided the single most frequent clonotype in two of eight donors.

This clonotype was picked up many times. Its antigen remains unidentified. The sample holds no much larger clone one base away, and base qualities are not on file. The sample taken for sequencing was CD8+ T cells from PBMCs. The clonotype comes from a human donor in good health (CMV status not recorded). Some clones in this sample may be carry-over from other donors' samples.

The CDR3 sequence is CASSPTPGGSNEQFF. At the DNA level, the sequence is TGTGCCAGCAGCCCTACCCCGGGGGGGTCCAATGAGCAGTTCTTC. The rearranged segments are TRBV7-2 and TRBJ2-1; TRBD2 fits 8 bases in the junction. Trimming accounts for 5 bases at V and 6 bases at J, while the number of junction bases matched to no gene is 9. According to the germline V gene, CDR1 reads SGHTA and CDR2 reads FQGNSA. Reading from cysteine to phenylalanine, the CDR3 counts 15 amino acids. CDR3 DNA only is kept here, 45 bases in frame from base 1.